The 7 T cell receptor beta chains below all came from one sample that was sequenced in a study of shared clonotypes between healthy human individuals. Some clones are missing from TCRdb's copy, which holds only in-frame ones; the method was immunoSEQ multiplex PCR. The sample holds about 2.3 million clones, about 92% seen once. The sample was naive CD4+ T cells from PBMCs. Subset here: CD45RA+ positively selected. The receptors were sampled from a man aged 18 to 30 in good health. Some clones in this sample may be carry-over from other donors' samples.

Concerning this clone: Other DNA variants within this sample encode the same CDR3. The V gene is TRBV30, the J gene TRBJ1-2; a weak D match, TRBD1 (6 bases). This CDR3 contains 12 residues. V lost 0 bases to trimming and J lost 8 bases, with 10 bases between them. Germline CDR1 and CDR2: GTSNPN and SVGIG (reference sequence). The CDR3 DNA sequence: TGTGCCTGGAGTGTAGGCAGGGGAGGCTACACCTTC. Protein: CAWSVGRGGYTF.

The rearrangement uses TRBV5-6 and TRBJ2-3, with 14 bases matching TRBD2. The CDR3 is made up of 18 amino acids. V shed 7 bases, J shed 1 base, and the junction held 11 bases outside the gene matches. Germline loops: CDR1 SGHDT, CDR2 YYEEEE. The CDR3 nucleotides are TGTGCCAGCGGAAAACCGGGACTAGCGGGAGTGGGCACAGATACGCAGTATTTT. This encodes CASGKPGLAGVGTDTQYF.

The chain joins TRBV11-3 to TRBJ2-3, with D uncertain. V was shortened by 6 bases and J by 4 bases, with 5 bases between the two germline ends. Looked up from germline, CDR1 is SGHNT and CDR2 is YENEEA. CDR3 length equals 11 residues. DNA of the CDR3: TGTGCCAGCAGGGCCGCAGATACGCAGTATTTT. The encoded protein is CASRAADTQYF. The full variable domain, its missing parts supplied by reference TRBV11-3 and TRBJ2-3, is EAGVVQSPRYKIIEKKQPVAFWCNPISGHNTLYWYLQNLGQGPELLIRYENEEAVDDSQLPKDRFSAERLKGVDSTLKIQPAELGDSAVYLCASRAADTQYFGPGTRLTVL.

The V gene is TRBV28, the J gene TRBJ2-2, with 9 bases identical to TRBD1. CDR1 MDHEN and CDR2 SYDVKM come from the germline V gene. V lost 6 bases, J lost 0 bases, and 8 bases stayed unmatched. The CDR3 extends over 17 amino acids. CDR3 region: CASRGFGTGTNTGELFF. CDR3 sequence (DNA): TGTGCCAGCAGGGGATTCGGGACAGGGACGAACACCGGGGAGCTGTTTTTT.

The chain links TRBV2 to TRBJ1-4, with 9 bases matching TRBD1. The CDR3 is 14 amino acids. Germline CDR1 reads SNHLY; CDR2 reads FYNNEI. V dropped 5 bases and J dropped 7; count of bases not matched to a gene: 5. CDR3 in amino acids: CASSTTGGVEKLFF. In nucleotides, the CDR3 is TGTGCCAGCAGTACTACAGGGGGCGTTGAAAAACTGTTTTTT.

The CDR3 coding sequence is TGTGCCAGCAGCTTTTACGACACTGAAGCTTTCTTT. Its protein is CASSFYDTEAFF. The genes are TRBV5-6 and TRBJ1-1, with no clear D. This CDR3 has 12 amino acids. V gave up 2 bases and J gave up 3 bases, with 5 bases separating them. Germline V gene lookup returns CDR1 SGHDT and CDR2 YYEEEE.

The DNA of the CDR3 is TGTGCCAGCGGACTGGATGGGGCCAACGTCCTGACTTTC. Residues: CASGLDGANVLTF. This sequence joins TRBV2 and TRBJ2-6; maybe TRBD2 (5 bases). V gave up 8 bases and J gave up 3 bases, with 8 bases separating them. The CDR3 is 13 residues long. Per germline, CDR1 SNHLY and CDR2 FYNNEI.